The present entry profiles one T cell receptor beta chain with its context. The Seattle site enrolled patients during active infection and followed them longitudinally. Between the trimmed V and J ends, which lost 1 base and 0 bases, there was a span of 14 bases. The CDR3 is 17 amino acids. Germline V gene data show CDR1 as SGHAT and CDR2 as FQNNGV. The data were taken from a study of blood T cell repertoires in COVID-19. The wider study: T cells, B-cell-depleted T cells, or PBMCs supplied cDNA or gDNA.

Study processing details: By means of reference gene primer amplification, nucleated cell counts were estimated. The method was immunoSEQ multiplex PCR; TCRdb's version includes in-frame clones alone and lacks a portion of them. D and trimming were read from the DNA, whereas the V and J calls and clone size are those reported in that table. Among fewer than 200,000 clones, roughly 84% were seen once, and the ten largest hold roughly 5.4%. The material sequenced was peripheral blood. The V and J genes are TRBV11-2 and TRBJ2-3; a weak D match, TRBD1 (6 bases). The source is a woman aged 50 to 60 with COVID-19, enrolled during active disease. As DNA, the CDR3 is TGTGCCAGCAGCTTAGTACAGGGAACTTTAAGCACAGATACGCAGTATTTT. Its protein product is CASSLVQGTLSTDTQYF.